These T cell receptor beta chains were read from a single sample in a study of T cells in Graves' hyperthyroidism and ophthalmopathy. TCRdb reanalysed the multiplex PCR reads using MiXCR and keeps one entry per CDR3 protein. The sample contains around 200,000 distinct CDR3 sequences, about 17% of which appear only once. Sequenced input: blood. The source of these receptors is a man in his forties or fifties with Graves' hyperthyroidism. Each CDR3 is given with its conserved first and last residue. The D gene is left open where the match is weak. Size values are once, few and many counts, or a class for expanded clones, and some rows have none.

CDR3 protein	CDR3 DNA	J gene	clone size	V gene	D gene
CASSQVLYTGELFF	TGTGCCAGCAGCCAAGTACTCTACACCGGGGAGCTGTTTTTT	TRBJ2-2	.	TRBV14	.
CASSLNPQVGGETQYF	TGTGCCAGCAGCCTGAATCCGCAGGTCGGGGGAGAGACCCAGTACTTC	TRBJ2-5	.	TRBV7-9	.
CASSSGTAVGRNIQYF	TGTGCCAGCAGTTCCGGTACGGCGGTGGGTAGAAACATTCAGTACTTC	TRBJ2-4	.	TRBV28	.
CASRGGESGDTQYF	TGTGCCAGCAGGGGCGGGGAGTCCGGGGATACGCAGTATTTT	TRBJ2-3	many	TRBV7-3	.
CASRPGLHNEQFF	TGTGCCAGCAGACCTGGACTCCACAATGAGCAGTTCTTC	TRBJ2-1	many	TRBV2	.
CASSPGAREDTQYF	TGTGCCAGCAGCCCCGGGGCCAGGGAAGATACGCAGTATTTT	TRBJ2-3	many	TRBV11-3	.
CASSRTGGTGNTIYF	TGTGCCAGCAGTCGAACAGGGGGTACTGGAAACACCATATATTTT	TRBJ1-3	many	TRBV28	TRBD1
CAISNRGGEETQYF	TGTGCCATCAGCAACAGGGGAGGAGAGGAGACCCAGTACTTC	TRBJ2-5	many	TRBV10-3	.
CASTPGSWSGEQYF	TGTGCCAGCACCCCAGGGTCCTGGTCAGGGGAGCAGTACTTC	TRBJ2-7	many	TRBV2	.
CASSRDTDTQYF	TGTGCCAGCAGCCGGGACACAGATACGCAGTATTTT	TRBJ2-3	.	TRBV7-2	.
CASSPSAGGTEAFF	TGTGCCAGCTCACCATCGGCAGGGGGCACTGAAGCTTTCTTT	TRBJ1-1	few	TRBV18	TRBD1
CASSLEAGNYGYTF	TGCGCCAGCAGCTTGGAGGCAGGGAACTATGGCTACACCTTC	TRBJ1-2	many	TRBV5-1	.
CASSRTPPNTGELFF	TGTGCCAGCAGCCGGACCCCCCCGAACACCGGGGAGCTGTTTTTT	TRBJ2-2	many	TRBV7-9	.
CASRDAVTGNTIYF	TGTGCCAGCAGGGACGCGGTGACAGGAAACACCATATATTTT	TRBJ1-3	few	TRBV6-1	.
CASSPRGGRDYGYTF	TGCGCCAGCAGCCCGCGGGGGGGCAGGGACTATGGCTACACCTTC	TRBJ1-2	many	TRBV4-3	.
CATSDPQDNYEQYF	TGTGCCACCAGTGACCCCCAGGACAACTACGAGCAGTACTTC	TRBJ2-7	once	TRBV24-1	.
CSVVGGGRIYEQYF	TGCAGCGTTGTAGGGGGGGGGCGTATCTACGAGCAGTACTTC	TRBJ2-7	.	TRBV29-1	.
CASSLEGWGPEAFF	TGTGCCAGCAGCTTAGAGGGCTGGGGACCTGAAGCTTTCTTT	TRBJ1-1	many	TRBV11-2	.
CAISGRDRGNTGELFF	TGTGCCATCAGTGGCCGGGACAGGGGGAACACCGGGGAGCTGTTTTTT	TRBJ2-2	many	TRBV10-3	TRBD1
CSATPSQGTDTQYF	TGCAGTGCTACGCCCTCCCAGGGCACAGATACGCAGTATTTT	TRBJ2-3	many	TRBV20-1	.
CASSRNTPGTSTDTQYF	TGTGCCAGCTCACGAAACACCCCAGGGACTAGCACAGATACGCAGTATTTT	TRBJ2-3	.	TRBV7-2	.
CASSPSGTEYEQYF	TGTGCCAGCAGTCCGTCGGGGACCGAGTACGAGCAGTACTTC	TRBJ2-7	many	TRBV12-3/TRBV12-4	.
CAWSTTGSGYTF	TGTGCCTGGAGTACGACAGGGTCTGGCTACACCTTC	TRBJ1-2	many	TRBV30	TRBD1
CASSKNSGVTGELFF	TGTGCCAGCAGCAAAAATAGCGGGGTTACCGGGGAGCTGTTTTTT	TRBJ2-2	many	TRBV28	TRBD2
CASSIRAGGVYGYTF	TGTGCCAGTAGTATAAGAGCAGGGGGCGTCTATGGCTACACCTTC	TRBJ1-2	few	TRBV19	TRBD1
CASSLTSGGFVRGNIQYF	TGTGCCAGCAGCTTGACTAGCGGGGGGTTTGTAAGGGGAAACATTCAGTACTTC	TRBJ2-4	many	TRBV7-8	TRBD2
CASSQRLAGSSYEQYF	TGTGCCAGCAGCCAACGACTAGCGGGGAGCTCCTACGAGCAGTACTTC	TRBJ2-7	many	TRBV3-1	TRBD2
CASSSGTIYGQYF	TGTGCCAGCAGTTCCGGGACAATCTACGGGCAGTACTTC	TRBJ2-7	many	TRBV27	.
CSTTPGGMNTEAFF	TGCAGTACTACCCCGGGCGGTATGAACACTGAAGCTTTCTTT	TRBJ1-1	few	TRBV20-1	.
CASSADRGRVNTEAFF	TGTGCCAGCAGCGCAGACAGGGGGCGTGTGAACACTGAAGCTTTCTTT	TRBJ1-1	.	TRBV7-8	TRBD1
CASSQDQREAFF	TGCGCCAGCAGCCAAGATCAGCGGGAAGCTTTCTTT	TRBJ1-1	few	TRBV4-3	.
CASSNQGFANTGELFF	TGCGCCAGCAGCAACCAGGGGTTCGCGAACACCGGGGAGCTGTTTTTT	TRBJ2-2	many	TRBV5-1	.
CASRRTSGGTMYF	TGTGCCAGCAGAAGGACTAGCGGGGGGACCATGTACTTC	TRBJ2-5	many	TRBV28	TRBD2
CASSEAIYSNQPQHF	TGTGCCAGCAGTGAGGCAATCTATAGCAATCAGCCCCAGCATTTT	TRBJ1-5	.	TRBV6-1	.
CASSPRTGGETQYF	TGTGCTAGCAGCCCCAGGACAGGGGGTGAGACCCAGTACTTC	TRBJ2-5	many	TRBV7-7	TRBD1
CSARVSLGPGTSLSDTQYF	TGCAGTGCTAGAGTGTCCTTAGGTCCCGGGACTAGCCTCTCAGATACGCAGTATTTT	TRBJ2-3	.	TRBV20-1	TRBD2
CASSQGRGDEQYF	TGTGCCAGCAGCCAAGGACGAGGGGACGAGCAGTACTTC	TRBJ2-7	many	TRBV14	.
CASSQTSSETQYF	TGCGCCAGCAGCCAAACGTCCTCGGAGACCCAGTACTTC	TRBJ2-5	.	TRBV4-3	.
CASSYASLYGYTF	TGTGCCAGCAGTTATGCCAGCCTCTATGGCTACACCTTC	TRBJ1-2	few	TRBV6-1	.
CASSHSLFGMERWGRDYGYTF	TGCGCCAGCAGCCATTCTCTTTTTGGAATGGAACGGTGGGGGAGGGACTATGGCTACACCTTC	TRBJ1-2	.	TRBV4-1	.
CASSTRTSGIKETQYF	TGTGCCAGTAGTACCAGGACTAGCGGGATTAAAGAGACCCAGTACTTC	TRBJ2-5	few	TRBV19	TRBD2
CAWRTLTANSPLHF	TGTGCCTGGAGGACTTTAACCGCTAATTCACCCCTCCACTTT	TRBJ1-6	many	TRBV30	.
CASSLAPSQGTGELFF	TGTGCCAGCAGCTTAGCCCCAAGCCAGGGCACCGGGGAGCTGTTTTTT	TRBJ2-2	many	TRBV7-6	.
CASSAPGGRTYEQYF	TGTGCCAGCAGTGCTCCGGGGGGCAGAACCTACGAGCAGTACTTC	TRBJ2-7	.	TRBV2	.
CASSQEGRGTEAFF	TGCGCCAGCAGCCAAGAAGGGAGAGGCACTGAAGCTTTCTTT	TRBJ1-1	few	TRBV4-3	.
CSARDEGRGKPKNIQYF	TGCAGTGCTAGAGATGAAGGCAGGGGGAAGCCCAAAAACATTCAGTACTTC	TRBJ2-4	many	TRBV20-1	TRBD1
CASSLPGRQYSNQPQHF	TGTGCCAGCAGTTTACCGGGCAGACAATATAGCAATCAGCCCCAGCATTTT	TRBJ1-5	.	TRBV12-3/TRBV12-4	.